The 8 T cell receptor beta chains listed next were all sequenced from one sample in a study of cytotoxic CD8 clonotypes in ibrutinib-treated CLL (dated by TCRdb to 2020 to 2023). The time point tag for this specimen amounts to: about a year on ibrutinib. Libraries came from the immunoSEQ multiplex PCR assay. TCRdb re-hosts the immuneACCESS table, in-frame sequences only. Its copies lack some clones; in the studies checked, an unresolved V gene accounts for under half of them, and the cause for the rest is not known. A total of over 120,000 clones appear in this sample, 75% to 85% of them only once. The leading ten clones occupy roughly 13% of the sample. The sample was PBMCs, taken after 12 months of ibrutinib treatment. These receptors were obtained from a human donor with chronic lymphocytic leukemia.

The CDR3 reads CASSLATTGLYEQYF. The CDR3 nucleotides read TGTGCCAGCAGCTTAGCGACGACAGGGTTATACGAGCAGTACTTC. The chain carries TRBV7-2 and TRBJ2-7; the match to TRBD1 covers 7 bases. The CDR3 spans 15 residues. Germline values: CDR1 SGHTA, CDR2 FQGNSA. Trimming at V came to 0 bases and at J to 4 bases, leaving 6 bases not matched to a gene.

The CDR3 DNA reads as TGTGCCATCAGTGAGTTTAGGGGACAAGAGACCCAGTACTTC. Protein product: CAISEFRGQETQYF. The chain combines TRBV10-3 with TRBJ2-5; perhaps TRBD1 as D (5 bases). CDR1 and CDR2 from the germline V gene are ENHRY and SYGVKD. This CDR3 contains 14 residues. Trimming removed 1 base at V and 2 bases at J, with 8 bases between.

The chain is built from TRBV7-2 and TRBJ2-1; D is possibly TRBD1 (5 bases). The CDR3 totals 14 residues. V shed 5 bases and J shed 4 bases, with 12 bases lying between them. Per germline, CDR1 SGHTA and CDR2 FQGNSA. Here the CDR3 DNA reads TGTGCCAGCAGCCGACTTAGGGGATACAATGAGCAGTTCTTC. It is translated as CASSRLRGYNEQFF.

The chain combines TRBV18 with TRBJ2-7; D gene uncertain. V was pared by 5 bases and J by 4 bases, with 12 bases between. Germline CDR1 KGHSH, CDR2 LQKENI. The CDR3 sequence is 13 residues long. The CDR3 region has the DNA TGTGCCAGCTCAACAACCCTAAAATACGAGCAGTACTTC. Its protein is CASSTTLKYEQYF.

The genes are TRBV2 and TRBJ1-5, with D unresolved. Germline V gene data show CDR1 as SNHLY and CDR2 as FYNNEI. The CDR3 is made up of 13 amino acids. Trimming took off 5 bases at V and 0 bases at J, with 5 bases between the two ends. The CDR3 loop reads CASSTYSNQPQHF. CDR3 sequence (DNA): TGTGCCAGCAGTACGTATAGCAATCAGCCCCAGCATTTT. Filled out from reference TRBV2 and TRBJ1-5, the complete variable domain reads EPEVTQTPSHQVTQMGQEVILRCVPISNHLYFYWYRQILGQKVEFLVSFYNNEISEKSEIFDDQFSVERPDGSNFTLKIRSTKLEDSAMYFCASSTYSNQPQHFGDGTRLSIL.

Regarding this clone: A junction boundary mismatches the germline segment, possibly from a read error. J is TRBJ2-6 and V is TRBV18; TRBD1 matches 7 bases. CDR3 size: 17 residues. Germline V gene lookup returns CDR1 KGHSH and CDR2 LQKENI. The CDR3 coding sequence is TGTGCCAGCTCAACACCTAGACAGGGAGTTGGGGCCAACGTCCTGACTTTC. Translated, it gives CASSTPRQGVGANVLTF.

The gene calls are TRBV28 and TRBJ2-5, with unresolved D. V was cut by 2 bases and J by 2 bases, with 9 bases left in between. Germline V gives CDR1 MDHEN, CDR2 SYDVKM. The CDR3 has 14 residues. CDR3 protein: CASSLVRRQETQYF. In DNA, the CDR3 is TGTGCCAGCAGTTTAGTCCGTCGACAAGAGACCCAGTACTTC.

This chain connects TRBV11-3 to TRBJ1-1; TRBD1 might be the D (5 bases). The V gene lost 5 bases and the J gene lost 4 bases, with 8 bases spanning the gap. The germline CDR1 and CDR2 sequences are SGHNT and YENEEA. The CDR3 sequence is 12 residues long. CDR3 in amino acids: CASSDGTTEAFF. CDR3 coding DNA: TGTGCCAGCAGCGACGGGACCACTGAAGCTTTCTTT.